The next 3 T cell receptor beta chains were all read from a single sample in a study of blood T cell repertoires in COVID-19. Assay: immunoSEQ multiplex PCR; the TCRdb copy retains only in-frame clones and omits some. The sample holds approximately 250,000 clones, 84% seen once. Sequencing was carried out using peripheral blood. The source is a human donor in a cohort sampled during active COVID-19.

The chain couples TRBV5-1 to TRBJ2-5, with a tentative D call TRBD2 (6 bases). V dropped 4 bases and J dropped 2 bases, with 12 bases sitting between them. The CDR3 extends over 14 amino acids. Germline loops: CDR1 SGHRS, CDR2 YFSETQ. The CDR3 sequence is CASSDGGGQETQYF. CDR3 coding DNA: TGCGCCAGCAGCGACGGGGGAGGACAAGAGACCCAGTACTTC. The whole variable domain, filled in from reference TRBV5-1 and TRBJ2-5, reads KAGVTQTPRYLIKTRGQQVTLSCSPISGHRSVSWYQQTPGQGLQFLFEYFSETQRNKGNFPGRFSGRQFSNSRSEMNVSTLELGDSALYLCASSDGGGQETQYFGPGTRLLVL.

V and J are TRBV2 and TRBJ2-7; 14 positions agree with TRBD2. This CDR3 comprises 19 residues. Germline V lookup: CDR1 SNHLY, CDR2 FYNNEI. The trim removed 4 bases at V and 4 bases at J, leaving 15 bases unmatched. As DNA, the CDR3 is TGTGCCAGCAGTGGAGACTTAAGGGGACTAGCGGGAGAGAAGTACGAGCAGTACTTC. It yields the protein CASSGDLRGLAGEKYEQYF.

This rearrangement joins TRBV2 to TRBJ2-7; a weak D match, TRBD2 (6 bases). The CDR3 length is 13 residues. Germline CDR1 is SNHLY and CDR2 is FYNNEI. Trimming left V 9 bases short and J 1 base short, with 13 bases between. CDR3 amino acids: CASKGGPSYEQYF. The CDR3 region has the DNA TGTGCCAGTAAGGGAGGTCCATCCTACGAGCAGTACTTC.